The TCR beta chain described here comes from a study of Graves' ophthalmopathy and Graves' hyperthyroidism. Background on the study: Peripheral blood (taken before any treatment) was collected at initial diagnosis.

The CDR3 totals 11 residues. The V end was cut by 4 bases, the J end by 0 bases, with 3 bases between. The germline gives CDR1 SQVTM, CDR2 ANQGSEA. RNA served as the template for amplifying TCR beta CDR3 regions. Second-round multiplex PCR came after first-round RT-PCR with HTBI primers. TCRdb reanalysed the multiplex PCR reads using MiXCR and keeps one entry per CDR3 protein. The sample comprises hundreds of thousands of distinct CDR3 sequences, approximately 15% of which are singletons, and about 9.4% rests with the top ten. There are many counts of this clonotype. Sequenced: blood. The V gene is TRBV29-1, the J gene TRBJ1-1; D call uncertain. This clonotype originated in a woman between 25 and 40 years old with Graves' ophthalmopathy. CDR3 coding DNA: TGCAGCGTTGCAATGAACACTGAAGCTTTCTTT. As protein: CSVAMNTEAFF.